The present T cell receptor beta chain was sequenced within a study of early T cells in non-severe SARS-CoV-2 infection. TCRdb re-derived calls from the 5' RACE reads in MiXCR, one entry per CDR3 protein. The sample carries approximately 75,000 distinct CDR3 sequences, roughly 4.8% recorded once. V shed 2 bases and J shed 2 bases, with 13 bases lying between them. The germline V gene encodes CDR1 SGHTA and CDR2 FQGNSA. The CDR3 extends over 15 amino acids. The receptor's source is an adult who was a healthcare worker with PCR-confirmed SARS-CoV-2 infection or an uninfected control (not recorded which). The donor label of this sample is uncertain. This material consisted of whole blood, taken at baseline. This rearrangement joins TRBV7-2 to TRBJ2-7; possibly TRBD2 for D (6 bases). CDR3 protein: CASSLRLANTYEQYF. Here the CDR3 DNA reads TGTGCCAGCAGCTTACGGCTAGCGAATACCTACGAGCAGTACTTC.